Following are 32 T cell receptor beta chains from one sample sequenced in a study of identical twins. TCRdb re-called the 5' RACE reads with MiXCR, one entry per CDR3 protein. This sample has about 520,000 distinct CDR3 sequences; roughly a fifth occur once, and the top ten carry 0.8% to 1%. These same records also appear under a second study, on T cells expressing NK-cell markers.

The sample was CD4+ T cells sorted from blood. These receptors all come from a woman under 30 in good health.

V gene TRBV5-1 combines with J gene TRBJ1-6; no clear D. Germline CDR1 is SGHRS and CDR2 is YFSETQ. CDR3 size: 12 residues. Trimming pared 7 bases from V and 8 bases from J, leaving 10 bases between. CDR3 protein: CASRGWDSPLHF. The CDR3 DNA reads TGCGCCAGCCGGGGATGGGATTCACCCCTCCACTTT.

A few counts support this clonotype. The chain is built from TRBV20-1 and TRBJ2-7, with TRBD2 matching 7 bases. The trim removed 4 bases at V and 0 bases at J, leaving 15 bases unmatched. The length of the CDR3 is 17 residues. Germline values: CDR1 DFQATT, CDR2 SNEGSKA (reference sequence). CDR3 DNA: TGCAGTGCTACGCCTTCGGGGCGGGGGACCCTCTCCTACGAGCAGTACTTC. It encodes CSATPSGRGTLSYEQYF.

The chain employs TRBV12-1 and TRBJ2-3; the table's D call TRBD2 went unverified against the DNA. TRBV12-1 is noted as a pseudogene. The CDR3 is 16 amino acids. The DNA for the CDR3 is TGTGCCAGCAGCTGGGGCGGGCCTACGGGCACAGATACGCAGTATTTT. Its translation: CASSWGGPTGTDTQYF.

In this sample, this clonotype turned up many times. The CDR3 spells CASISPNAGKNYGYTF. The CDR3 nucleotides read TGTGCCAGCATCTCTCCCAACGCCGGAAAAAACTATGGCTACACCTTC. The V and J genes are TRBV6-1 and TRBJ1-2; no definite D call. In germline, CDR1 is MNHNS, CDR2 SASEGT. V dropped 7 bases and J dropped 2 bases, with 20 bases sitting between them. CDR3 length: 16 amino acids.

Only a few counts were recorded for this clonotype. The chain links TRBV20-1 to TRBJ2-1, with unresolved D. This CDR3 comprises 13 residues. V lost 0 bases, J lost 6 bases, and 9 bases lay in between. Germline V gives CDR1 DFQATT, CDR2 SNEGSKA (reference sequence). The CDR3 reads CSARESIRNEQFF. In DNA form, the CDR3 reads TGCAGTGCTAGAGAATCAATACGCAATGAGCAGTTCTTC.

The CDR3 DNA reads as TGTGCCAGCAGTTCGGGATTAGCCGGAAACACCATATATTTT. Translating it yields CASSSGLAGNTIYF. The genes are TRBV6-5 and TRBJ1-3; no clear D gene. CDR1 MNHEY and CDR2 SVGAGI come from the germline V gene. Trimming stripped 4 bases from V and 4 bases from J, with 11 bases between. The CDR3 has 14 residues.

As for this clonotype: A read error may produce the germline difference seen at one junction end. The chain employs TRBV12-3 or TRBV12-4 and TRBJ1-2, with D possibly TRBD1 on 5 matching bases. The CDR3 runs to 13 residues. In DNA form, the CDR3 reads TGTCCCAGCAGTTTAGGTGGGACCGAGGGCTACACCTTC. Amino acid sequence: CPSSLGGTEGYTF.

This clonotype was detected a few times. The DNA for the CDR3 is TGCGCCAGCGTTGGGTTTCGGAGTACTGAAGCTTTCTTT. Translated, it gives CASVGFRSTEAFF. The chain joins TRBV5-1 to TRBJ1-1; D unresolved. Trimming pared 7 bases from V and 5 bases from J, leaving 15 bases between. The CDR3 spans 13 residues. The germline V gene encodes CDR1 SGHRS and CDR2 YFSETQ. The variable domain in full, completed from reference TRBV5-1 and TRBJ1-1, reads KAGVTQTPRYLIKTRGQQVTLSCSPISGHRSVSWYQQTPGQGLQFLFEYFSETQRNKGNFPGRFSGRQFSNSRSEMNVSTLELGDSALYLCASVGFRSTEAFFGQGTRLTVV.

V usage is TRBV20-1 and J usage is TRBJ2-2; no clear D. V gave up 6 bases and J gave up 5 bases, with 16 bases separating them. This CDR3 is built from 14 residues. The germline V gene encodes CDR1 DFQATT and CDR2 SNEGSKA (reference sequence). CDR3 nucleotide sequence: TGCAGTGCAAAAAAGACCACGGGTACCGGGGAGCTGTTTTTT. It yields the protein CSAKKTTGTGELFF.

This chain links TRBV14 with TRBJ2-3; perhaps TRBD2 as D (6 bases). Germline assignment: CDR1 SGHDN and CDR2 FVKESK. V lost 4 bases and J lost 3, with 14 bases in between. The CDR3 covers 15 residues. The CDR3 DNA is TGTGCCAGCAGCCTTCAGGCGGGACCAACAGATACGCAGTATTTT. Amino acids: CASSLQAGPTDTQYF.

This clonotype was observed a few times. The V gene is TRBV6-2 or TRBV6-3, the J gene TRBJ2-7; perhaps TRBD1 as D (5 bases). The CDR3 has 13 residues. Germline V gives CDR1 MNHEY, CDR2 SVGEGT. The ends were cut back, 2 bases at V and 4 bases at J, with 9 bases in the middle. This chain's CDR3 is CASSYGARYEQYF. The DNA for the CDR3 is TGTGCCAGCAGTTACGGGGCACGTTACGAGCAGTACTTC.

Here the CDR3 DNA reads TGCGCCAGCAGCCAGCTACACTCTGGGGCCAACGTCCTGACTTTC. Translated: CASSQLHSGANVLTF. The genes are TRBV4-3 and TRBJ2-6, with D unclear. The CDR3 loop spans 15 amino acids. Trimming took off 3 bases at V and 0 bases at J, with 6 bases between the two ends. Germline CDR1 reads LGHNA; CDR2 reads YSLEER.

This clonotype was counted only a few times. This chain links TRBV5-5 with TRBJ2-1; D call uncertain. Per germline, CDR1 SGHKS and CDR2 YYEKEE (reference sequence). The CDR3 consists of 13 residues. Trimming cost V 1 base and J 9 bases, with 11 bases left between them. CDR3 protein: CASSLTVWGEQFF. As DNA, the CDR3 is TGTGCCAGCAGCTTGACAGTATGGGGTGAGCAGTTCTTC.

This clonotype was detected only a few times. CDR3 nucleotide sequence: TGTGCCAGCAGTTTATTAAGCAGGGGTAGATCACCCCTCCACTTT. It codes for CASSLLSRGRSPLHF. The chain links TRBV12-3 or TRBV12-4 to TRBJ1-6, with D perhaps matching TRBD1 (6 bases). The CDR3 has 15 amino acids. Trimming removed 2 bases at V and 10 bases at J, with 15 bases between.

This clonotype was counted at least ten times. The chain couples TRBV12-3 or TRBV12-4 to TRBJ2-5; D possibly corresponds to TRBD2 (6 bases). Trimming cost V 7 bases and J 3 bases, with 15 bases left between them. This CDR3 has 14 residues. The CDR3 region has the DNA TGTGCCAGCAACATGGGGCAGCGGGAAGAGACCCAGTACTTC. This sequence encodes CASNMGQREETQYF.

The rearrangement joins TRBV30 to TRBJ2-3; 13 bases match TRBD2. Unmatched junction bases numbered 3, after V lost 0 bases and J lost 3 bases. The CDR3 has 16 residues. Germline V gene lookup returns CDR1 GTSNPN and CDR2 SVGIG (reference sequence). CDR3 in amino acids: CAWSVGLAGLTDTQYF. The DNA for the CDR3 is TGTGCCTGGAGTGTGGGACTAGCGGGATTGACAGATACGCAGTATTTT.

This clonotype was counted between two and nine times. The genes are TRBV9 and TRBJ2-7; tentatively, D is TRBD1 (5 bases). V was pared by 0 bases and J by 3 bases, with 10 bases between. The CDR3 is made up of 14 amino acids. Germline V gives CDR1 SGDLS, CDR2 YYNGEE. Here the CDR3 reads CASSVGDRSYEQYF. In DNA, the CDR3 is TGTGCCAGCAGCGTAGGAGACAGAAGCTACGAGCAGTACTTC.

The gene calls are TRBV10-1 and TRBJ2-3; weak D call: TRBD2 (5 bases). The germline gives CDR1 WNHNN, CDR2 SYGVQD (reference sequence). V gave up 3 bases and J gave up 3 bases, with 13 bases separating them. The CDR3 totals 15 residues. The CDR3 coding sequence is TGCGCCAGCAGTGATAGAGGGAGCCCTACAGATACGCAGTATTTT. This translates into CASSDRGSPTDTQYF.

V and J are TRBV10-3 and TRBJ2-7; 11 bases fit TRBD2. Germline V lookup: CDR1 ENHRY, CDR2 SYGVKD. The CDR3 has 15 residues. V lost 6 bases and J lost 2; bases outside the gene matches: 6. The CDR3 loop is CAISPRTSGPYEQYF. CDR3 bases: TGTGCCATCAGCCCTAGGACTAGCGGGCCCTACGAGCAGTACTTC.

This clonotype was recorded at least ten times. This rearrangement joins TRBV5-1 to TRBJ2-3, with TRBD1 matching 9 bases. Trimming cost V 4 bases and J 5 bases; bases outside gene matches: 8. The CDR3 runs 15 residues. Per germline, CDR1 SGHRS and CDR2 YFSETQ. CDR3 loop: CASSRGDRDKDTQYF. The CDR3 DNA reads TGCGCCAGCAGCCGCGGGGACAGGGATAAAGATACGCAGTATTTT.

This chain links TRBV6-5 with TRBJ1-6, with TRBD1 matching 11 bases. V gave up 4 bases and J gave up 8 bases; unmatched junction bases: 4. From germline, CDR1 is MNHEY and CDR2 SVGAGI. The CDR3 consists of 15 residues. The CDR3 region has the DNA TGTGCCAGCAGTTCCCCGGGACAGGGGGATTCACCCCTCCACTTT. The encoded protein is CASSSPGQGDSPLHF.

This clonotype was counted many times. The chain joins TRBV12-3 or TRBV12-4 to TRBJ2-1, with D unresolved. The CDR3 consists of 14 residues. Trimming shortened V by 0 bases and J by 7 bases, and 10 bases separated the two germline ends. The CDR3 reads CASSLALSTNEQFF. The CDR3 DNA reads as TGTGCCAGCAGTTTAGCGCTAAGTACTAATGAGCAGTTCTTC.

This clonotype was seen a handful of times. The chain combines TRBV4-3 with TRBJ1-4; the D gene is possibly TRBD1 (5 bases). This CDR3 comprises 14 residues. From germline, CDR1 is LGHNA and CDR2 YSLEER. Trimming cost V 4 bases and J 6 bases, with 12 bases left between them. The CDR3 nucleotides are TGCGCCAGCAGCCTAATCAGGGATGATGAAAAACTGTTTTTT. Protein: CASSLIRDDEKLFF.

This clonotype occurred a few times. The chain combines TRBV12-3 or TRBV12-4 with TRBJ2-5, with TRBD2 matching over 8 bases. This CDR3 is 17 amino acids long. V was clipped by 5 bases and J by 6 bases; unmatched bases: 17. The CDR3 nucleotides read TGTGCCAGCAGTCCCCCCGTTTTGAAAGCGGGAGAAAAGACCCAGTACTTC. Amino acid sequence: CASSPPVLKAGEKTQYF.

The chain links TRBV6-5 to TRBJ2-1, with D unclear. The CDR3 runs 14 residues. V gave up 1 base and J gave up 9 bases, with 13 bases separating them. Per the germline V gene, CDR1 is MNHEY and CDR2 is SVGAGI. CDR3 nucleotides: TGTGCCAGCAGTTACTATGCCCGAGAGAGTGAGCAGTTCTTC. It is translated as CASSYYARESEQFF.

The CDR3 DNA sequence: TGTGCCAGCAGCTCCCCCCCTTCAGGACCCCTCCACTTT. This sequence encodes CASSSPPSGPLHF. The rearrangement uses TRBV7-2 and TRBJ1-6, with D unresolved. Trimming removed 4 bases from V and 12 bases from J, with 13 bases in between. CDR3 size: 13 residues. Per germline, CDR1 SGHTA and CDR2 FQGNSA.

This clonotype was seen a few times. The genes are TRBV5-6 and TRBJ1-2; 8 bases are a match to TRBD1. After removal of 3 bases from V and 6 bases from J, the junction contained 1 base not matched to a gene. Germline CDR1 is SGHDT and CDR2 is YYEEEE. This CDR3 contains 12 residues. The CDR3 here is CASSSDRDGYTF. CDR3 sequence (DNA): TGTGCCAGCAGCTCGGACAGGGATGGCTACACCTTC.

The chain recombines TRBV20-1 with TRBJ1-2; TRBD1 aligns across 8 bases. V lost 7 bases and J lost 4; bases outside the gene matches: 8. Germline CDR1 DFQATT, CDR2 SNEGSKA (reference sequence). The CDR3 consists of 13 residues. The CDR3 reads CSGAGGGSYGYTF. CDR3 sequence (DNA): TGCAGTGGAGCAGGGGGCGGCAGCTATGGCTACACCTTC.

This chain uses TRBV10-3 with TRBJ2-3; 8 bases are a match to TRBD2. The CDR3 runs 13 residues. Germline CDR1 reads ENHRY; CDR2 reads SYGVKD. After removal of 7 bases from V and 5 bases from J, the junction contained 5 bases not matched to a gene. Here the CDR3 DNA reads TGTGCCATCACCGGGAGGGCCGAAGATACGCAGTATTTT. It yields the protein CAITGRAEDTQYF.

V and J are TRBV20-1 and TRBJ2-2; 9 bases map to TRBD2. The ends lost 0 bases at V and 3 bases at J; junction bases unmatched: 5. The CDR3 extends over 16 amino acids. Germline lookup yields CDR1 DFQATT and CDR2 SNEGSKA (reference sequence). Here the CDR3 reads CSAREWRGGDTGELFF. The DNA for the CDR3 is TGCAGTGCTAGAGAGTGGCGGGGGGGCGACACCGGGGAGCTGTTTTTT.

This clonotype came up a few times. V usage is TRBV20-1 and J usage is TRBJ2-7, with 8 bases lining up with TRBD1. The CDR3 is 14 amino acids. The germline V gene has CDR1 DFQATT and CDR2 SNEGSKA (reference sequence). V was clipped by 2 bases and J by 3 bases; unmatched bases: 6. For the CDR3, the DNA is TGCAGTGCTAGACTGGGGACAGGTGGCTACGAGCAGTACTTC. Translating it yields CSARLGTGGYEQYF.

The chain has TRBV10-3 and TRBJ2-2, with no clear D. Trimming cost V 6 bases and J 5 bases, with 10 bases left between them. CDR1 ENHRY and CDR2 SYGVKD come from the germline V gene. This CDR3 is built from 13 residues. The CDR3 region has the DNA TGTGCCATCAGAGACCGGACGACCGGGGAGCTGTTTTTT. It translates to CAIRDRTTGELFF.